This is a list of T cell receptor beta chains from one sample in a study of blood T cell repertoires in COVID-19. The repertoire was sequenced with immunoSEQ multiplex PCR; TCRdb's copy has only in-frame clones and lacks some. The table includes 130,000 or so clones, 83% detected once. The material sequenced was peripheral blood. Receptors originate from an elderly man with active or convalescent COVID-19. Both conserved end residues are part of each CDR3.

TRBJ1-5 | TRBV10-1 | 15 | CASSGGGVPNQPQHF
TRBJ1-3 | TRBV18 | 16 | CASSPLRGEGGNTIYF
TRBJ1-6 | TRBV28 | 16 | CASRQPGREFSSPLHF
TRBJ2-3 | TRBV7-9 | 15 | CASSFLTGESDTQYF
TRBJ1-1 | TRBV6-5 | 13 | CASIPTGGGEAFF
TRBJ2-5 | TRBV3-1/TRBV3-2 | 15 | CASSKDGPTQETQYF
TRBJ2-2 | TRBV2 | 13 | CASRPTYTGELFF
TRBJ1-2 | TRBV28 | 12 | CASSLVGAGYTF
TRBJ2-7 | TRBV9 | 14 | CASSVVGGLSEQYF
TRBJ2-3 | TRBV4-3 | 15 | CASGFRASGTDTQYF
TRBJ2-1 | TRBV6-6 | 12 | CASSYSSAEQFF
TRBJ1-6 | TRBV6-5 | 12 | CASSYSRRVLHF
TRBJ2-7 | TRBV2 | 14 | CASRPGQGTYEQYF
TRBJ1-6 | TRBV19 | 16 | CASSPVRGLYNSPLHF
TRBJ1-1 | TRBV10-3 | 13 | CAISESMAGDAFF
TRBJ1-1 | TRBV5-1 | 14 | CASSSFGGDTEAFF
TRBJ1-2 | TRBV10-3 | 13 | CANSPGQPYVHTF
TRBJ2-5 | TRBV6-6 | 15 | CASSPGTGDQETQYF
TRBJ1-6 | TRBV6-5 | 13 | CANQGQPNSPLHF
TRBJ1-2 | TRBV5-4 | 14 | CASSLTQANYGYTF
TRBJ2-5 | TRBV4-2 | 14 | CASTTTGGLETQYF
TRBJ2-1 | TRBV21-1 | 14 | CATFFPGQGDEQFF
TRBJ2-3 | TRBV28 | 12 | CASSLYGDTQYF
TRBJ1-5 | TRBV12-3/TRBV12-4 | 13 | CASSLWEQQPQHF
TRBJ1-2 | TRBV10-1 | 14 | CASSGIAANYGYTF
TRBJ1-1 | TRBV25-1 | 17 | CASSEYRPPWGETEAFF
TRBJ1-6 | TRBV7-2 | 15 | CASSLAGQGGSPLHF
TRBJ1-6 | TRBV19 | 13 | CASGDRSNSPLHF
TRBJ2-3 | TRBV29-1 | 12 | CSARGTTDTQYF
TRBJ1-3 | TRBV15 | 13 | CATSYSSGNTIYF
TRBJ2-5 | TRBV4-3 | 14 | CASSPGLSQETQYF
TRBJ2-7 | TRBV6-5 | 14 | CASSYGRGLYEQYF
TRBJ1-2 | TRBV28 | 13 | CASTFTFNYGYTF
TRBJ1-3 | TRBV6-5 | 12 | CASSTVGNTIYF
TRBJ1-2 | TRBV7-2 | 13 | CASSWTGDYGYTF
TRBJ1-2 | TRBV28 | 12 | CASSWQNYGYTF
TRBJ2-5 | TRBV3-1/TRBV3-2 | 17 | CASSQDPSGGARETQYF
TRBJ2-1 | TRBV13 | 18 | CASSLTGRGGPRSHEQFF
TRBJ2-2 | TRBV19 | 13 | CASSINRAGELFF
TRBJ1-1 | TRBV19 | 13 | CASKDRGGTEAFF
TRBJ1-1 | TRBV5-4 | 15 | CASRSDGTGETEAFF
TRBJ2-3 | TRBV5-1 | 15 | CASSLEVAGADTQYF
TRBJ1-1 | TRBV7-9 | 13 | CASSFVQGTEAFF
TRBJ1-4 | TRBV27 | 14 | CASSSQGAGEKLFF
TRBJ1-1 | TRBV28 | 12 | CASGASSTEAFF
TRBJ1-5 | TRBV7-3 | 15 | CASSLTGGSNQPQHF
TRBJ2-2 | TRBV5-1 | 14 | CASKPFRDTGELFF
TRBJ2-3 | TRBV9 | 14 | CASGRTYSTDTQYF